The sequence of this T cell receptor (beta chain) was determined in a study of molecular identifiers for immune sequencing clone quantification. Findings and caveats of the study: Over 99% of CMV-specific effector molecules, but under 1% of naive ones, were in clones above 20 copies. Spiked Jurkat TCR RNA originating from one cell could reportedly be identified amid one million naive cells.

Every naive CD8 library was made from between roughly 18,000 and 1,100,000 sorted cells with 10%, 30% or 50% RNA. Previously reported methods and listed TCR primers produced the bulk TCR libraries. TCRdb processed the PCR reads anew with MiXCR; each CDR3 protein has one entry. The table includes some 650,000 distinct CDR3 sequences, roughly 21% detected once. This clonotype was counted at least ten times. Its antigen remains unknown. CDR1 and CDR2 (germline): MNHEY, SMNVEV (reference sequence). The CDR3 covers 16 residues. The V segment lost 2 bases and the J segment 3 bases; nucleotides outside the gene matches: 5.

The chain employs TRBV27 and TRBJ2-3, with TRBD1 matching 10 bases. Material: naive CD8+ T cells from blood, with Jurkat cell RNA spiked in. The subset here: FACS-sorted CD8+CD4-CCR7+CD45RA+ naive T cells. This sequence was found in a human donor in good health. Some libraries in this study had Jurkat cell RNA spiked in. This CDR3 reads CASSLLRDRGTDTQYF. Here the CDR3 DNA reads TGTGCCAGCAGTTTACTCCGGGACAGGGGAACAGATACGCAGTATTTT.